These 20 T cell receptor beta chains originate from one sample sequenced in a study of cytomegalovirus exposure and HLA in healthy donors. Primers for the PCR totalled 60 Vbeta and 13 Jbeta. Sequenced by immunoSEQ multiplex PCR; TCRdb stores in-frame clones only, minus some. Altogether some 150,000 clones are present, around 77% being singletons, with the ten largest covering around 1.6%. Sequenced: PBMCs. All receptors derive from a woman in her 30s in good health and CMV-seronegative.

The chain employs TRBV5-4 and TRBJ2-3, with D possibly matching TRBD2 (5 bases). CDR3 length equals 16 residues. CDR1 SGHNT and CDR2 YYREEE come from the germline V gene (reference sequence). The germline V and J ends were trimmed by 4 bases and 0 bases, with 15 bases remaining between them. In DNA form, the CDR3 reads TGTGCCAGCAGCCCTCGGGGAGCGCAAAGCACAGATACGCAGTATTTT. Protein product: CASSPRGAQSTDTQYF.

The CDR3 nucleotides are TGTGCCAGCAGCTTGGGACACTCTTTGGACGTTACGCAGTATTTT. This translates into CASSLGHSLDVTQYF. The rearrangement links TRBV7-2 to TRBJ2-3, with D maybe TRBD1 (6 bases). From germline, CDR1 is SGHTA and CDR2 FQGNSA. V was trimmed by 3 bases and J by 8 bases, leaving 18 bases between them. CDR3 length: 15 amino acids.

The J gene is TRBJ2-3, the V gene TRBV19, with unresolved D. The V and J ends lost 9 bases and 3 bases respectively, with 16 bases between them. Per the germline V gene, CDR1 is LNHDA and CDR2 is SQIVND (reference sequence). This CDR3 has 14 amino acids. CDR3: CASTVGFRTDTQYF. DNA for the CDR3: TGTGCCAGCACGGTCGGGTTTAGGACAGATACGCAGTATTTT. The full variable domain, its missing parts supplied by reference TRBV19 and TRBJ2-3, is DGGITQSPKYLFRKEGQNVTLSCEQNLNHDAMYWYRQDPGQGLRLIYYSQIVNDFQKGDIAEGYSVSREKKESFPLTVTSAQKNPTAFYLCASTVGFRTDTQYFGPGTRLTVL.

In nucleotides, the CDR3 is TGTGCCAGCAGCGCAGCAGGGGATGGCTACACCTTC. This codes for CASSAAGDGYTF. The chain carries TRBV9 and TRBJ1-2, with a tentative D call TRBD1 (6 bases). The V gene's germline CDR1 is SGDLS and CDR2 YYNGEE. This CDR3 comprises 12 residues. Deletions cut 3 bases from V and 6 bases from J, with 9 bases between.

CDR3 coding DNA: TGTGCCAGCAGTGCCCAGGGGATGAACACTGAAGCTTTCTTT. Translation gives CASSAQGMNTEAFF. The chain has TRBV6-1 and TRBJ1-1; TRBD1 might be the D (6 bases). CDR1 and CDR2 from the germline V gene are MNHNS and SASEGT. Trimming cost V 4 bases and J 0 bases, with 9 bases left between them. This CDR3 spans 14 amino acids.

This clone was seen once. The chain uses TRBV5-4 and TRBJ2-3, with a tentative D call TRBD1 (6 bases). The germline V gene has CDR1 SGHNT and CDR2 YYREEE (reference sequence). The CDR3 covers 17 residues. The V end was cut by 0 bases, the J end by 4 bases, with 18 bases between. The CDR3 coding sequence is TGTGCCAGCAGCTTGGCATGGGGGCCCGGGCCCGCAGATACGCAGTATTTT. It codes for CASSLAWGPGPADTQYF.

CDR3: CASSAGGGRDQPQHF. CDR3 DNA: TGTGCCAGCAGTGCCGGCGGGGGGCGCGATCAGCCCCAGCATTTT. This chain joins TRBV5-8 and TRBJ1-5, with D possibly being TRBD1 (6 bases). V shed 5 bases and J shed 5 bases, with 17 bases lying between them. The CDR3 has 15 amino acids. The germline V gene has CDR1 SGHTS and CDR2 YDEGEE. Looking up the rest from reference TRBV5-8 and TRBJ1-5 gives the full variable domain: EAGVTQSPTHLIKTRGQQATLRCSPISGHTSVYWYQQALGLGLQFLLWYDEGEERNRGNFPPRFSGRQFPNYSSELNVNALELEDSALYLCASSAGGGRDQPQHFGDGTRLSIL.

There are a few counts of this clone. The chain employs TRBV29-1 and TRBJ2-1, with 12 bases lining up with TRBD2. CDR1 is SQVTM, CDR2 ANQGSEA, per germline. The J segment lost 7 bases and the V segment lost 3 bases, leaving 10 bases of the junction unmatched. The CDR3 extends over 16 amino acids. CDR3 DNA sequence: TGCAGCGTTGAGGACCGACTAGCGGGAGTTTCGAATGAGCAGTTCTTC. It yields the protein CSVEDRLAGVSNEQFF.

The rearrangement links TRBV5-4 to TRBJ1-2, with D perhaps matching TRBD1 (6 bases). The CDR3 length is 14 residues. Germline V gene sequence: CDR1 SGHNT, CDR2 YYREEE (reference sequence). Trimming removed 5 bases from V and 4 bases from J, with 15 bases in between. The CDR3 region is CASRVRGGLYGYTF. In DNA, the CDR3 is TGTGCCAGCAGGGTGAGGGGGGGCCTCTATGGCTACACCTTC.

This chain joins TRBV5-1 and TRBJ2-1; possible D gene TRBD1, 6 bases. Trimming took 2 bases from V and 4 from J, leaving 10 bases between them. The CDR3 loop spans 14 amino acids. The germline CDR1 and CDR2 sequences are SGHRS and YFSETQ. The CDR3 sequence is CASSFPGEYNEQFF. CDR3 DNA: TGCGCCAGCAGCTTTCCAGGGGAGTACAATGAGCAGTTCTTC.

The CDR3 DNA sequence: TGCGCCAGCAGCCAAGAGCCGACAGGGGCCCGAGGAGGCTACACCTTC. Translating it yields CASSQEPTGARGGYTF. This chain joins TRBV4-3 and TRBJ1-2; 8 bases are shared with TRBD1. CDR3 length: 16 amino acids. The V segment lost 0 bases and the J segment 8 bases; nucleotides outside the gene matches: 11. In germline, CDR1 is LGHNA, CDR2 YSLEER.

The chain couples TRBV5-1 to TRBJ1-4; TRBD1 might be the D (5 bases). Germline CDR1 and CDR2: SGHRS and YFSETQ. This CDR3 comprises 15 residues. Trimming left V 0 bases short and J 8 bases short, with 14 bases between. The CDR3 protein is CASSLADRAGEKLFF. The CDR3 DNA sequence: TGCGCCAGCAGCTTGGCCGACAGAGCCGGGGAAAAACTGTTTTTT. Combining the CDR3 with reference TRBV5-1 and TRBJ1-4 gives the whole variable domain KAGVTQTPRYLIKTRGQQVTLSCSPISGHRSVSWYQQTPGQGLQFLFEYFSETQRNKGNFPGRFSGRQFSNSRSEMNVSTLELGDSALYLCASSLADRAGEKLFFGSGTQLSVL.

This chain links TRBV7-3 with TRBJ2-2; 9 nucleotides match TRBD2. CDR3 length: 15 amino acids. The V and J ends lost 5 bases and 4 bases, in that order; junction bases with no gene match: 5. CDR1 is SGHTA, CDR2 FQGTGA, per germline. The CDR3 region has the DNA TGTGCCAGCAGCCCCGGGACTAGCTTCACCGGGGAGCTGTTTTTT. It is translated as CASSPGTSFTGELFF.

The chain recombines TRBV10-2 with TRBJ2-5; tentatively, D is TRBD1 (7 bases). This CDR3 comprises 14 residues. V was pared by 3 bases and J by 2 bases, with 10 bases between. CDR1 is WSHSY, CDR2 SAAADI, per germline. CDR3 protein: CASSDPGGQETQYF. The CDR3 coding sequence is TGCGCCAGCAGTGACCCAGGGGGGCAAGAGACCCAGTACTTC.

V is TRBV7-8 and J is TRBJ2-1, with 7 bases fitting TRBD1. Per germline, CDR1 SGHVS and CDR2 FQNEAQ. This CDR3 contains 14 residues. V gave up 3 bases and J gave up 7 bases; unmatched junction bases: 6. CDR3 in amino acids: CASSFSTGTNEQFF. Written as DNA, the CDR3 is TGTGCCAGCAGCTTCTCGACAGGGACAAATGAGCAGTTCTTC.

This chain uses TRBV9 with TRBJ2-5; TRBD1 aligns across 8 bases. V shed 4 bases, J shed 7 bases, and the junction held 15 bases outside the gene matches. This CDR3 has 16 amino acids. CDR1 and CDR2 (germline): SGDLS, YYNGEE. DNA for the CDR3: TGTGCCAGCAGCCCTGGGACAGGTCAGACGATGGGGACCCAGTACTTC. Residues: CASSPGTGQTMGTQYF.

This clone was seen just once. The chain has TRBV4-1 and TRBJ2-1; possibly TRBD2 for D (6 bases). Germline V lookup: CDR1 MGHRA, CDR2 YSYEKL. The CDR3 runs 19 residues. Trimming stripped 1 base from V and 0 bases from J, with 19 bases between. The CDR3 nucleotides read TGCGCCAGCAGCCAAGGGAGGGCTTATCGTTCCAGCTCCTACAATGAGCAGTTCTTC. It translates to CASSQGRAYRSSSYNEQFF.

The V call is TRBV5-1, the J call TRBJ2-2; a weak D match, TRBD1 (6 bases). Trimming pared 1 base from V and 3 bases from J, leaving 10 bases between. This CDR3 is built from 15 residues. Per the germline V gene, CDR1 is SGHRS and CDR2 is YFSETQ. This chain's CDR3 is CASSLLKGDTGELFF. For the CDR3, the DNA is TGCGCCAGCAGCTTGCTTAAGGGGGACACCGGGGAGCTGTTTTTT.

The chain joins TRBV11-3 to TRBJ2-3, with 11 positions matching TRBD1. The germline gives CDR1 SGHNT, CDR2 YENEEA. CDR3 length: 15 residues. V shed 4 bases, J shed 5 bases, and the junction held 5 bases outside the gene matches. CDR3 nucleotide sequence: TGTGCCAGCAGCTCCCCGGGACAGGGGGGAGATACGCAGTATTTT. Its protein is CASSSPGQGGDTQYF.

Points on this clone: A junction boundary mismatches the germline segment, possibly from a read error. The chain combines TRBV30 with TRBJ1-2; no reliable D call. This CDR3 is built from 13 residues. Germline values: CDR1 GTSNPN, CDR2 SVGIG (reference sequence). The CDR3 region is CAGSEEVDYGYTF. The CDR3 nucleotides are TGTGCCGGGAGCGAGGAGGTAGACTATGGCTACACCTTC.